The present entry profiles one TCR beta chain with its context. Its specificity is unknown. 60 Vbeta and 13 Jbeta primers were used in PCR. Data came from immunoSEQ multiplex PCR; TCRdb stores just in-frame clones and leaves some out. The sample table sets out more than 200,000 clones. Germline V gene data show CDR1 as SGHTS and CDR2 as YDEGEE. This CDR3 spans 13 amino acids. Deletions cut 3 bases from V and 0 bases from J, with 6 bases between. These data belong to a study of cytomegalovirus exposure and HLA in healthy donors. Study-wide findings and caveats: Later analysis identified 16,000 or so TCR beta sequences associated with HLA alleles, using a false discovery rate threshold of 0.05.

The chain employs TRBV5-8 and TRBJ2-5, with D maybe TRBD1 (6 bases). The TCR originated in a woman in her twenties or thirties in good health and CMV-seropositive. The sequenced material came from PBMCs. The DNA for the CDR3 is TGTGCCAGCAGCTGGACAGACCAAGAGACCCAGTACTTC. It specifies CASSWTDQETQYF.